This T cell receptor (beta chain) originates from a study of cytomegalovirus exposure and HLA in healthy donors. This CDR3 has 14 amino acids. Trimming cost V 5 bases and J 4 bases, with 14 bases left between them. Per the germline V gene, CDR1 is SGHTA and CDR2 is FQGNSA. Primers included in the PCR were 60 Vbeta and 13 Jbeta primers. Profiled with immunoSEQ multiplex PCR; TCRdb holds only in-frame clones, not every one. This sample has about 140,000 clones, with 70% to 80% found just once. Sequencing was performed on PBMCs. The TCR was taken from a female donor in good health and CMV-seronegative. The chain links TRBV7-2 to TRBJ1-1; tentatively, D is TRBD1 (6 bases). This chain's CDR3 is CASSAQGRGTEAFF. DNA for the CDR3: TGTGCCAGCAGCGCCCAGGGGAGGGGCACTGAAGCTTTCTTT.